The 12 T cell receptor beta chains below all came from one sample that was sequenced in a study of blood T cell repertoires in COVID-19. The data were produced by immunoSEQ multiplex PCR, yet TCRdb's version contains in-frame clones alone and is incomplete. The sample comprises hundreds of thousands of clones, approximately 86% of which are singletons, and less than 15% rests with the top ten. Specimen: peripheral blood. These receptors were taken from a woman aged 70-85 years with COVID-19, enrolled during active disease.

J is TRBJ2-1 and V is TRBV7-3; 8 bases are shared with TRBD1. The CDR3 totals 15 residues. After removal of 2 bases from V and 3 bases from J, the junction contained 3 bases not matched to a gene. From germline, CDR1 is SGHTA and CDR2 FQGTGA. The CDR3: CASSLRQGNYNEQFF. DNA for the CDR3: TGTGCCAGCAGCTTACGACAGGGGAACTACAATGAGCAGTTCTTC. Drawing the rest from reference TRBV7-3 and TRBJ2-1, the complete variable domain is GAGVSQTPSNKVTEKGKYVELRCDPISGHTALYWYRQSLGQGPEFLIYFQGTGAADDSGLPNDRFFAVRPEGSVSTLKIQRTERGDSAVYLCASSLRQGNYNEQFFGPGTRLTVL.

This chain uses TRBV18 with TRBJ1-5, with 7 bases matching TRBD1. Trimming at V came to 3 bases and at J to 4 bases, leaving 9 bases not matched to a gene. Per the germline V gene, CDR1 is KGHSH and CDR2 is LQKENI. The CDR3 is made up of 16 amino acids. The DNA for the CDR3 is TGTGCCAGCTCACCGTTCACAGGGGCAGGGAATCAGCCCCAGCATTTT. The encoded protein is CASSPFTGAGNQPQHF.

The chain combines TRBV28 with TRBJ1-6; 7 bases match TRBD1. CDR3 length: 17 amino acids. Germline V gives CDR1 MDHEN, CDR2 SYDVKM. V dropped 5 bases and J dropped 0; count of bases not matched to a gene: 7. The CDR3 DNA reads TGTGCCAGCAGTACAGCCGGGACAGCCTCCTATAATTCACCCCTCCACTTT. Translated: CASSTAGTASYNSPLHF.

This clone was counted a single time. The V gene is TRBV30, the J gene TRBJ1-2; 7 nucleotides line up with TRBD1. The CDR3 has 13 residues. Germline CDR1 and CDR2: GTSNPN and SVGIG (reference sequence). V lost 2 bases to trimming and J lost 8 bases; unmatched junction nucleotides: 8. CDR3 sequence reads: CAWSLGTARGYTF. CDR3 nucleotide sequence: TGTGCCTGGAGTCTAGGGACAGCGAGGGGCTACACCTTC. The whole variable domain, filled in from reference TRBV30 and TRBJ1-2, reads SQTIHQWPATLVQPVGSPLSLECTVEGTSNPNLYWYRQAAGRGLQLLFYSVGIGQISSEVPQNLSASRPQDRQFILSSKKLLLSDSGFYLCAWSLGTARGYTFGSGTRLTVV.

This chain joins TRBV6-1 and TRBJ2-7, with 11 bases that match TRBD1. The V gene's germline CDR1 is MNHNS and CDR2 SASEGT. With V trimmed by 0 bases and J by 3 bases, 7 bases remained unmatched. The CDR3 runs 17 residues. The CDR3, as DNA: TGTGCCAGCAGTGAAGCCCTCATCGGGACAGGGGGCTACGAGCAGTACTTC. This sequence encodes CASSEALIGTGGYEQYF.

The CDR3 DNA reads TGCGCCAGCAGCTTGGTTCCAGGATCAGGGGCCAACGTCCTGACTTTC. This sequence encodes CASSLVPGSGANVLTF. The J gene is TRBJ2-6, the V gene TRBV5-1, with D uncertain. CDR3 length: 16 residues. V was clipped by 0 bases and J by 4 bases, with 11 bases between them. Looked up from germline, CDR1 is SGHRS and CDR2 is YFSETQ.

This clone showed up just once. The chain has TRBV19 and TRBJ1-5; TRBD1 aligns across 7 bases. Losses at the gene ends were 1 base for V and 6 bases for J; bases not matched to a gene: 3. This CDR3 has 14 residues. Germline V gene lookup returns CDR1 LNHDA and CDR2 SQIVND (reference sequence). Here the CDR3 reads CASSIGDRGQPQHF. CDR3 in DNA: TGTGCCAGTAGTATAGGGGACAGAGGTCAGCCCCAGCATTTT.

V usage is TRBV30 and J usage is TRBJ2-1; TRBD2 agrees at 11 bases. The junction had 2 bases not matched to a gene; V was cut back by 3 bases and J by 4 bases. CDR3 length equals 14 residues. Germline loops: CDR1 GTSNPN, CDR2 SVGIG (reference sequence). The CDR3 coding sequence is TGTGCCTGGAGACTAGCGGGGGTGTACAATGAGCAGTTCTTC. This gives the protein CAWRLAGVYNEQFF.

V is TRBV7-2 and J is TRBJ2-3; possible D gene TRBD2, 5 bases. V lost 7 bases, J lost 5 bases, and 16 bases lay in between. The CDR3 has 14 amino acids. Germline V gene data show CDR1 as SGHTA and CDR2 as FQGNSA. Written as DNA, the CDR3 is TGTGCCAGCAAAAGTCCTTTTCGGGAAGATACGCAGTATTTT. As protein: CASKSPFREDTQYF.

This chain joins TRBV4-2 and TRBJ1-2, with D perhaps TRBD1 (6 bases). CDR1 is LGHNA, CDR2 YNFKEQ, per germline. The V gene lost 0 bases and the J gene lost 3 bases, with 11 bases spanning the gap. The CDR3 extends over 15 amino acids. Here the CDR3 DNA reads TGTGCCAGCAGCCAAGAATCAGGGGCATACTATGGCTACACCTTC. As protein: CASSQESGAYYGYTF.

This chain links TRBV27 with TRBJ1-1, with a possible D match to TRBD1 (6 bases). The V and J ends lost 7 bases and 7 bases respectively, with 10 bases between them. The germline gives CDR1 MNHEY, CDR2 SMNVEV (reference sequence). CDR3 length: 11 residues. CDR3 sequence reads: CASTQGGEAFF. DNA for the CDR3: TGTGCCAGCACCCAAGGGGGTGAAGCTTTCTTT.

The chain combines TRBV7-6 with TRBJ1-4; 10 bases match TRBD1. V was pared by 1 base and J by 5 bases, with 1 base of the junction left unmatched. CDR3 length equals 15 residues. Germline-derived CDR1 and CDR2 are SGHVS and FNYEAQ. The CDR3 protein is CASSLGTGGNEKLFF. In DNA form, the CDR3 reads TGTGCCAGCAGCTTAGGGACAGGGGGAAATGAAAAACTGTTTTTT.